The 29 T cell receptor beta chains listed next were all sequenced from one sample in a study of spatial heterogeneity in lung cancer. TCRdb reprocessed the 5' RACE reads with MiXCR, giving one entry per CDR3 protein. The sample lists more than 40,000 distinct CDR3 sequences, about 23% seen once, with approximately 6.8% in the top ten. The sample's time point: blood at routine non-recurrence follow-up after resection. The material was PBMCs, obtained at follow-up. Every receptor here comes from a female donor with early-stage non-small cell lung cancer.

This clonotype was detected only a few times. This chain links TRBV28 with TRBJ2-7, with D possibly called TRBD1 or TRBD2 (6 bases each). V dropped 6 bases and J dropped 8 bases, with 20 bases sitting between them. The CDR3 is 14 amino acids. CDR1 and CDR2 from the germline V gene are MDHEN and SYDVKM. The DNA for the CDR3 is TGTGCCAGCAGCCCCCCTCAACTCGGGGGCAAGCAGTACGTC. Translating it yields CASSPPQLGGKQYV.

The V and J genes are TRBV12-3 or TRBV12-4 and TRBJ2-3; 9 bases line up with TRBD1. The CDR3 has 13 amino acids. V shed 6 bases and J 12 bases; nucleotides not matched to a gene: 10. In DNA, the CDR3 is TGTGCCAGCAGCTCCGGACAGGGGATCAGTCAGTATTTT. This gives the protein CASSSGQGISQYF.

V and J are TRBV7-3 and TRBJ2-1; D is ambiguous. Trimming removed 5 bases from V and 7 bases from J, with 12 bases in between. The germline V gene has CDR1 SGHTA and CDR2 FQGTGA. The CDR3 covers 13 residues. The CDR3 sequence is CASSTGVWNEQFF. In DNA, the CDR3 is TGTGCCAGCAGCACTGGAGTGTGGAATGAGCAGTTCTTC.

This rearrangement joins TRBV5-1 to TRBJ2-7; perhaps TRBD1 as D (6 bases). V was clipped by 0 bases and J by 4 bases, with 11 bases between them. The CDR3 is 14 residues long. In germline, CDR1 is SGHRS, CDR2 YFSETQ. CDR3 residues: CASSLDQGWYEQYF. The CDR3 DNA reads TGCGCCAGCAGCTTGGACCAGGGGTGGTACGAGCAGTACTTC.

This clonotype was counted ten times or more. The chain joins TRBV7-9 to TRBJ1-1, with a tentative D call TRBD1 (6 bases). V lost 3 bases to trimming and J lost 4 bases, with 15 bases between them. The CDR3 covers 15 residues. The V gene's germline CDR1 is SEHNR and CDR2 FQNEAQ (reference sequence). As DNA, the CDR3 is TGTGCCAGCAGCTTCGGGGGCGAGGCCTCCACTGAAGCTTTCTTT. It specifies CASSFGGEASTEAFF.

The J gene is TRBJ2-3, the V gene TRBV5-1; 11 positions agree with TRBD2. CDR1 and CDR2 (germline): SGHRS, YFSETQ. V was clipped by 5 bases and J by 5 bases; unmatched bases: 10. The CDR3 runs to 16 residues. The CDR3 coding sequence is TGCGCCAGCAGTCCTCCGGGACTAGCGGAGATAGATACGCAGTATTTT. This translates into CASSPPGLAEIDTQYF.

This clonotype was seen a few times. V is TRBV20-1 and J is TRBJ1-1; no clear D gene. Per germline, CDR1 DFQATT and CDR2 SNEGSKA (reference sequence). CDR3 length: 13 amino acids. Trimming stripped 4 bases from V and 3 bases from J, with 12 bases between. The CDR3 DNA reads TGCAGTGCTACGAAGGGCATGGACACTGAAGCTTTCTTT. It yields the protein CSATKGMDTEAFF.

The chain joins TRBV5-1 to TRBJ2-5, with 8 bases aligning to TRBD1. CDR3 size: 14 residues. V dropped 4 bases and J dropped 5; count of bases not matched to a gene: 7. Germline V gene lookup returns CDR1 SGHRS and CDR2 YFSETQ. CDR3 residues: CASSVLDREETQYF. The CDR3 DNA follows: TGCGCCAGCAGCGTACTGGACAGGGAGGAGACCCAGTACTTC.

The CDR3 DNA reads TGCAGCGTTGAAGATGAGACAGGGGGCGAATACGAGCAGTACTTC. It is translated as CSVEDETGGEYEQYF. This chain connects TRBV29-1 to TRBJ2-7; 10 positions agree with TRBD1. Germline lookup yields CDR1 SQVTM and CDR2 ANQGSEA. V trimming: 0 bases; J trimming: 4 bases; junction bases outside the gene matches: 6. This CDR3 comprises 15 residues.

This clonotype was observed a few times. The chain links TRBV6-5 to TRBJ2-3, with TRBD2 matching over 8 bases. After removal of 4 bases from V and 2 bases from J, the junction contained 5 bases not matched to a gene. This CDR3 has 15 residues. The germline gives CDR1 MNHEY, CDR2 SVGAGI. CDR3 loop: CASSSVAGITDTQYF. In DNA, the CDR3 is TGTGCCAGCAGTTCTGTAGCGGGGATCACAGATACGCAGTATTTT.

The V and J genes are TRBV14 and TRBJ2-7; 7 bases fit TRBD2. In germline, CDR1 is SGHDN, CDR2 FVKESK. V lost 4 bases to trimming and J lost 3 bases; unmatched junction nucleotides: 3. The CDR3 is 13 amino acids. CDR3 sequence (DNA): TGTGCCAGCAGCCCCAGGGACTACTACGAGCAGTACTTC. Amino acids: CASSPRDYYEQYF. Complete variable domain (other parts from reference TRBV14 and TRBJ2-7): EAGVTQFPSHSVIEKGQTVTLRCDPISGHDNLYWYRRVMGKEIKFLLHFVKESKQDESGMPNNRFLAERTGGTYSTLKVQPAELEDSGVYFCASSPRDYYEQYFGPGTRLTVT.

This chain uses TRBV20-1 with TRBJ1-6, with D unresolved. CDR1 is DFQATT, CDR2 SNEGSKA, per germline (reference sequence). Trimming stripped 7 bases from V and 0 bases from J, with 4 bases between. CDR3 length: 12 residues. CDR3 amino acids: CSGGSYNSPLHF. CDR3 nucleotide sequence: TGCAGTGGGGGCTCCTATAATTCACCCCTCCACTTT.

The genes are TRBV5-1 and TRBJ1-1; D remains unclear. CDR3 length: 13 residues. The V end lost 0 bases, the J end lost 3 bases, and 6 bases lay between the germline ends. Germline-derived CDR1 and CDR2 are SGHRS and YFSETQ. The CDR3 region is CASSLGEHTEAFF. For the CDR3, the DNA is TGCGCCAGCAGCTTGGGGGAACACACTGAAGCTTTCTTT.

The rearrangement joins TRBV20-1 to TRBJ2-3; 8 bases match TRBD1. V shed 6 bases and J 4 bases; nucleotides not matched to a gene: 12. Germline V CDR1 and CDR2: DFQATT, SNEGSKA (reference sequence). The CDR3 runs to 15 residues. The CDR3 spells CSAPPQGAQPDTQYF. For the CDR3, the DNA is TGCAGTGCCCCCCCTCAGGGGGCGCAGCCAGATACGCAGTATTTT.

The sample holds a few counts of this clonotype. This chain links TRBV5-1 with TRBJ2-7; D not resolved. V was trimmed by 4 bases and J by 6 bases, leaving 17 bases between them. The length of the CDR3 is 14 residues. In germline, CDR1 is SGHRS, CDR2 YFSETQ. Here the CDR3 DNA reads TGCGCCAGCAGCACCGCGCAGACCAACGGCGAGCAGTACTTC. Amino acids: CASSTAQTNGEQYF.

This rearrangement joins TRBV11-2 to TRBJ1-1; D remains unclear. The germline V and J ends were trimmed by 1 base and 0 bases, with 15 bases remaining between them. The CDR3 contains 17 residues. Germline V CDR1 and CDR2: SGHAT, FQNNGV. This CDR3 is CASSLGLVGRMNTEAFF. The CDR3 DNA is TGTGCCAGCAGCTTAGGTTTGGTAGGCAGGATGAACACTGAAGCTTTCTTT.

A few counts support this clonotype. V is TRBV9 and J is TRBJ2-3; 7 nucleotides align to TRBD2. V shed 0 bases and J 3 bases; nucleotides not matched to a gene: 10. This CDR3 has 17 residues. CDR1 and CDR2 (germline): SGDLS, YYNGEE. The CDR3 spells CASSVGIGSGLTDTQYF. The CDR3 DNA reads as TGTGCCAGCAGCGTAGGAATAGGTAGCGGGTTAACAGATACGCAGTATTTT.

This clonotype was observed a handful of times. This rearrangement joins TRBV6-5 to TRBJ2-5; tentative D call: TRBD1 (5 bases). Germline V gives CDR1 MNHEY, CDR2 SVGAGI. The CDR3 spans 14 residues. Trimming shortened V by 2 bases and J by 5 bases, and 12 bases separated the two germline ends. CDR3 sequence: CASSYADSVETQYF. The CDR3 nucleotides read TGTGCCAGCAGTTACGCCGACAGCGTGGAGACCCAGTACTTC.

This clonotype was seen many times. The chain combines TRBV7-6 with TRBJ2-6; 10 bases match TRBD1. CDR1 and CDR2 from the germline V gene are SGHVS and FNYEAQ. J lost 4 bases, V lost 1 base, and 4 bases had no gene match. CDR3 length: 17 amino acids. The DNA for the CDR3 is TGTGCCAGCAGCTTAGGACAGGGGGCCACGGGGGCCAACGTCCTGACTTTC. Protein product: CASSLGQGATGANVLTF.

V gene TRBV20-1 combines with J gene TRBJ1-2; 11 nucleotides line up with TRBD1. Unmatched junction bases numbered 6, after V lost 0 bases and J lost 3 bases. The CDR3 runs to 16 residues. In germline, CDR1 is DFQATT, CDR2 SNEGSKA (reference sequence). The CDR3 bases are TGCAGTGCTAGAGATTATACGGGACAGGGGGACTATGGCTACACCTTC. It specifies CSARDYTGQGDYGYTF.

This clonotype came up a few times. The CDR3 bases are TGTGCCAGCGCCCAGAAAAGCACAGATACGCAGTATTTT. It translates to CASAQKSTDTQYF. The chain recombines TRBV7-9 with TRBJ2-3, with D hard to call. The CDR3 spans 13 residues. Trimming took 8 bases from V and 0 from J, leaving 9 bases between them. Germline V gene lookup returns CDR1 SEHNR and CDR2 FQNEAQ (reference sequence).

At least ten counts were recorded for this clonotype. J is TRBJ1-1 and V is TRBV12-3 or TRBV12-4, with no clear D. This CDR3 spans 15 amino acids. Trimming stripped 5 bases from V and 4 bases from J, with 17 bases between. CDR3 nucleotide sequence: TGTGCCAGCAGTCCTGCGACGGCCGGCGGCACTGAAGCTTTCTTT. Translated, it gives CASSPATAGGTEAFF.

The J gene is TRBJ1-6, the V gene TRBV7-9; unclear D gene. Trimming took 5 bases from V and 10 from J, leaving 15 bases between them. Germline CDR1 is SEHNR and CDR2 is FQNEAQ (reference sequence). The length of the CDR3 is 14 residues. The CDR3 nucleotides are TGTGCCAGCAGCCAAGGGCGGGTTTTGTCACCCCTCCACTTT. Its translation is CASSQGRVLSPLHF.

This clonotype was counted at least ten times. The chain links TRBV7-2 to TRBJ2-1; 11 bases are shared with TRBD1. The ends lost 2 bases at V and 0 bases at J; junction bases unmatched: 12. This CDR3 is built from 20 residues. Germline-derived CDR1 and CDR2 are SGHTA and FQGNSA. CDR3 residues: CASSLRVRTGGSGSYNEQFF. The CDR3 bases are TGTGCCAGCAGCTTAAGGGTTAGGACAGGGGGCTCAGGCTCCTACAATGAGCAGTTCTTC.

The chain couples TRBV15 to TRBJ2-7, with TRBD1 matching 7 bases. The CDR3 runs to 18 residues. The trim removed 1 base at V and 1 base at J, leaving 13 bases unmatched. The germline CDR1 and CDR2 sequences are LNHNV and YYDKDF (reference sequence). The CDR3 sequence is CATSRVDTGAARSYEQYF. CDR3 DNA: TGTGCCACCAGCAGAGTGGACACAGGGGCCGCACGGTCCTACGAGCAGTACTTC.

Ten or more counts support this clonotype. The chain combines TRBV11-2 with TRBJ2-4; 9 bases are a match to TRBD2. The CDR3 is 15 amino acids. CDR1 is SGHAT, CDR2 FQNNGV, per germline. The ends lost 2 bases at V and 8 bases at J; junction bases unmatched: 7. CDR3 nucleotides: TGTGCCAGCAGCTTATTCAATAGCGGGAGAGACATTCAGTACTTC. It is translated as CASSLFNSGRDIQYF.

The V call is TRBV20-1, the J call TRBJ2-2, with 12 bases aligning to TRBD2. V was clipped by 5 bases and J by 6 bases; unmatched bases: 10. Germline V gene data show CDR1 as DFQATT and CDR2 as SNEGSKA (reference sequence). This CDR3 region has 16 residues. The CDR3 nucleotides read TGCAGTGCTCCATCGCTAGCGGGGGGGCCCCCCGGGGAGCTGTTTTTT. Protein product: CSAPSLAGGPPGELFF.

The chain employs TRBV6-5 and TRBJ1-2; TRBD1 matches 7 bases. The CDR3 contains 16 residues. V lost 2 bases and J lost 4; bases outside the gene matches: 10. Germline V gene sequence: CDR1 MNHEY, CDR2 SVGAGI. CDR3 sequence reads: CASSYQTGAGSYGYTF. CDR3 coding DNA: TGTGCCAGCAGTTACCAAACAGGGGCGGGGAGCTATGGCTACACCTTC.

The chain's CDR3 is CASSKTGDEQYF. The CDR3 DNA reads TGTGCCAGCAGCAAGACAGGGGACGAGCAGTACTTC. The rearrangement uses TRBV12-3 or TRBV12-4 and TRBJ2-7; 8 bases fit TRBD1. The CDR3 has 12 residues. V was pared by 6 bases and J by 5 bases, with 3 bases of the junction left unmatched.